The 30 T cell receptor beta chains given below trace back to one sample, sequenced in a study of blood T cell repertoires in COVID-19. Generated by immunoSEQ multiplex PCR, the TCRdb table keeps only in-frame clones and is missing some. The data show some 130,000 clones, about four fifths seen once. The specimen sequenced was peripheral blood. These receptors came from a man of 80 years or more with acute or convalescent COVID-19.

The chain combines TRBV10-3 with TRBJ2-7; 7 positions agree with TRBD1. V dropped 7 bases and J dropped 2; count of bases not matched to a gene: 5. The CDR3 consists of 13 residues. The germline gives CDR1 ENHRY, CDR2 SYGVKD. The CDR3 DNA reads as TGTGCCATCACCGGGACAGAAACCTACGAGCAGTACTTC. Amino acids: CAITGTETYEQYF.

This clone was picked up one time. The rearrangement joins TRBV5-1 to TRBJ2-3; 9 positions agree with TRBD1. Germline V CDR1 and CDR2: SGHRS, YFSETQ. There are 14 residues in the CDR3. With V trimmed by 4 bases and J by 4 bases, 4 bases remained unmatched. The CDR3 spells CASSPQGAPDTQYF. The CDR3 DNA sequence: TGCGCCAGCAGCCCACAGGGGGCCCCAGATACGCAGTATTTT.

Here the CDR3 reads CATQVGYRRLRYGYTF. The CDR3, as DNA: TGTGCCACTCAAGTGGGATACAGGCGTCTTCGCTATGGCTACACCTTC. The J gene is TRBJ1-2, the V gene TRBV2, with a tentative D call TRBD1 (5 bases). The CDR3 contains 16 residues. Per the germline V gene, CDR1 is SNHLY and CDR2 is FYNNEI. V shed 10 bases and J shed 4 bases, with 25 bases lying between them.

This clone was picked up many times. CDR3 coding DNA: TGTGCCAGCAGTGAAGGTTTCGCGGACGGGGACACTGAAGCTTTCTTT. This sequence encodes CASSEGFADGDTEAFF. V is TRBV2 and J is TRBJ1-1, with D uncertain. The CDR3 sequence is 16 residues long. Germline V gene data show CDR1 as SNHLY and CDR2 as FYNNEI. Deletions cut 1 base from V and 3 bases from J, with 15 bases between.

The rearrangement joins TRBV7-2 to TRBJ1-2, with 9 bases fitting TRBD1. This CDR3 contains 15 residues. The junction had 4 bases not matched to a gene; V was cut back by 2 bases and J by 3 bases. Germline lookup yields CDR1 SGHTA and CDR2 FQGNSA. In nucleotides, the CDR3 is TGTGCCAGCAGCTTATGGACAGGGGAAGACTATGGCTACACCTTC. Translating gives CASSLWTGEDYGYTF.

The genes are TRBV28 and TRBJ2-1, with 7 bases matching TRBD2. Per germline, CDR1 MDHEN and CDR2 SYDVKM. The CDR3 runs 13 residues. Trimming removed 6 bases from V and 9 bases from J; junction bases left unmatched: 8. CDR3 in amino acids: CASRGLGASEQFF. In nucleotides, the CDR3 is TGTGCCAGCAGAGGACTAGGTGCCTCTGAGCAGTTCTTC.

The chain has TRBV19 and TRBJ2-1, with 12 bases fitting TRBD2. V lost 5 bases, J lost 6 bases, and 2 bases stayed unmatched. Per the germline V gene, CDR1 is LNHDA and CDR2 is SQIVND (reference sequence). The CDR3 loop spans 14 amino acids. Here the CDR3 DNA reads TGTGCCAGTAGTGCTAGCGGGGGGGCCAATGAGCAGTTCTTC. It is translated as CASSASGGANEQFF.

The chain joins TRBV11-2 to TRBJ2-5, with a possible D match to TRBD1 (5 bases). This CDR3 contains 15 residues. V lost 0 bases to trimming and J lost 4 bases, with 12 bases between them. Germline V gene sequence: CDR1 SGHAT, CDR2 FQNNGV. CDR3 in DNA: TGTGCCAGCAGCTTAGACTCCCCAGGGCGAGAGACCCAGTACTTC. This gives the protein CASSLDSPGRETQYF. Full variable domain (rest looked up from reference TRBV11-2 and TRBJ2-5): EAGVAQSPRYKIIEKRQSVAFWCNPISGHATLYWYQQILGQGPKLLIQFQNNGVVDDSQLPKDRFSAERLKGVDSTLKIQPAKLEDSAVYLCASSLDSPGRETQYFGPGTRLLVL.

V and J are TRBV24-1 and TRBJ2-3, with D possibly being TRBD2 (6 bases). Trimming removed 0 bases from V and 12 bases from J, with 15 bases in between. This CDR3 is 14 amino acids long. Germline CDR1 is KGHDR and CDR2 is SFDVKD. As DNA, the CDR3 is TGTGCCACCAGTGATTTGGGGAGGTCGGGGCTCCAGTATTTT. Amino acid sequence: CATSDLGRSGLQYF.

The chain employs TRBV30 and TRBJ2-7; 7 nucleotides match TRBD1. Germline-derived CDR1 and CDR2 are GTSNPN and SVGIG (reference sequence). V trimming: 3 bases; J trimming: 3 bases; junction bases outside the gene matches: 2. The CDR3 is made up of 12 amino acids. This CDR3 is CAWSAGGYEQYF. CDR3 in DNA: TGTGCCTGGAGCGCAGGGGGCTACGAGCAGTACTTC.

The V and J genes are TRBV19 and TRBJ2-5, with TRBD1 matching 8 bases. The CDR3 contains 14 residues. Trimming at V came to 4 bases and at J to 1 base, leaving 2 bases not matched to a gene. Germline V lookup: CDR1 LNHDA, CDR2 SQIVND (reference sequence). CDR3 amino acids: CASSTDRGQETQYF. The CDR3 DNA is TGTGCCAGTAGTACCGACAGGGGCCAAGAGACCCAGTACTTC.

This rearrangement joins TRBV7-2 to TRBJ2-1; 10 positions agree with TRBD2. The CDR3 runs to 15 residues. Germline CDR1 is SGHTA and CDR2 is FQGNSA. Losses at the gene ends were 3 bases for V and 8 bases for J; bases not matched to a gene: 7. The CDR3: CASSLGSGGWDEQFF. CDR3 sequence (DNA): TGTGCCAGCAGCTTGGGTAGCGGGGGGTGGGATGAGCAGTTCTTC.

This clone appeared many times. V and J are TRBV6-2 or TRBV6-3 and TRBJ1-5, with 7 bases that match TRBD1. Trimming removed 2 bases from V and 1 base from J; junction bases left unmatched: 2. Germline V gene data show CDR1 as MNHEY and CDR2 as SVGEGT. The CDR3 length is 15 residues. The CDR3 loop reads CASSYVGQSNQPQHF. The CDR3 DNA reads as TGTGCCAGCAGTTACGTGGGACAGAGCAATCAGCCCCAGCATTTT.

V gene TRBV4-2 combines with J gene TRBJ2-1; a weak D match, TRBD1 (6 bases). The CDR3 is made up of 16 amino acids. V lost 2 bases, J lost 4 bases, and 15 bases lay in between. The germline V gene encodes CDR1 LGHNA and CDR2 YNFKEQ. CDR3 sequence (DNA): TGTGCCAGCAGCCAAAACCCGGGACATTTGTACAATGAGCAGTTCTTC. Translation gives CASSQNPGHLYNEQFF.

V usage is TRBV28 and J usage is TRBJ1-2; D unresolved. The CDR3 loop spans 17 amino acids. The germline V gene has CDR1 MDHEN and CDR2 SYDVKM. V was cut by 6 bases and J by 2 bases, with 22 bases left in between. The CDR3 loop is CASSPPFKGSGNYGYTF. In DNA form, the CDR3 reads TGTGCCAGCAGCCCCCCTTTCAAAGGCTCGGGAAACTATGGCTACACCTTC.

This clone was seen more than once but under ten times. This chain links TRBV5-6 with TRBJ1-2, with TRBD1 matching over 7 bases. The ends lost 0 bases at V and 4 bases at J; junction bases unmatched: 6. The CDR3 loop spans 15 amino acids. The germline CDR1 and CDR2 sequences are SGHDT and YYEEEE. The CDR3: CASSLDGQGVYGYTF. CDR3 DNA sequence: TGTGCCAGCAGCTTGGACGGGCAGGGGGTCTATGGCTACACCTTC.

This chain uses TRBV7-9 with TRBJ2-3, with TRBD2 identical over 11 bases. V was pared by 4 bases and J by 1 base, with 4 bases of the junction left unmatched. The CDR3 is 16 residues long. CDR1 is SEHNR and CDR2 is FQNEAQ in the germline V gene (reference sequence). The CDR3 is CASSSPGLAGTDTQYF. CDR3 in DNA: TGTGCCAGCAGCTCCCCGGGACTAGCGGGCACAGATACGCAGTATTTT. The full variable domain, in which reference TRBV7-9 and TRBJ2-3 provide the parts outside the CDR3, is DTGVSQNPRHKITKRGQNVTFRCDPISEHNRLYWYRQTLGQGPEFLTYFQNEAQLEKSRLLSDRFSAERPKGSFSTLEIQRTEQGDSAMYLCASSSPGLAGTDTQYFGPGTRLTVL.

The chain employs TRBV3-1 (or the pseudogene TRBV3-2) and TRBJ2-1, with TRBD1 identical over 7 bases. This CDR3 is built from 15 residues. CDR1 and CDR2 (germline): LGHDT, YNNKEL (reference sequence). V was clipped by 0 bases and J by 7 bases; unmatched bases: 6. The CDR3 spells CASSQEGGYRNEQFF. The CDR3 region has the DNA TGTGCCAGCAGCCAAGAAGGGGGCTATCGGAATGAGCAGTTCTTC.

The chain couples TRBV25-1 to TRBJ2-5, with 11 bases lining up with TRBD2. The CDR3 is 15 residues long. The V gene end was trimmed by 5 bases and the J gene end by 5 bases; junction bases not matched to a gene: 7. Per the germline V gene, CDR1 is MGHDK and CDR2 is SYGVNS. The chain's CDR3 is CASSPHSGGAETQYF. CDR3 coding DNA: TGTGCCAGCAGTCCACATAGCGGGGGGGCTGAGACCCAGTACTTC.

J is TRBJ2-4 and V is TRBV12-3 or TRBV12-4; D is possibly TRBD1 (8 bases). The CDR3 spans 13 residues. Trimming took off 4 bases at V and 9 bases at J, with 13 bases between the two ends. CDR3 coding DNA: TGTGCCAGCAGTTCACAGGGGGGGGCCATTCAGTACTTC. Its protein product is CASSSQGGAIQYF.

CDR3 loop: CASSNSDSPGFQHF. For the CDR3, the DNA is TGTGCCAGCAGCAACTCGGACAGCCCGGGTTTTCAGCATTTT. The chain is built from TRBV5-4 and TRBJ1-5, with D perhaps matching TRBD1 (6 bases). CDR1 and CDR2 (germline): SGHNT, YYREEE (reference sequence). This CDR3 contains 14 residues. V was trimmed by 4 bases and J by 13 bases, leaving 21 bases between them.

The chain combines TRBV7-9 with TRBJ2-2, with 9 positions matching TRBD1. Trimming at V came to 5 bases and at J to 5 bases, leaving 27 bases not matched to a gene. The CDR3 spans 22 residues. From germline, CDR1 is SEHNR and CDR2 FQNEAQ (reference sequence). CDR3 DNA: TGTGCCAGCAGCACGACACTGGACGGGACAGGGTTGCTACGGTGGGGTACCGGGGAGCTGTTTTTT. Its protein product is CASSTTLDGTGLLRWGTGELFF. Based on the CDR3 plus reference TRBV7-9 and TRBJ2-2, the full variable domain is DTGVSQNPRHKITKRGQNVTFRCDPISEHNRLYWYRQTLGQGPEFLTYFQNEAQLEKSRLLSDRFSAERPKGSFSTLEIQRTEQGDSAMYLCASSTTLDGTGLLRWGTGELFFGEGSRLTVL.

CDR3 sequence (DNA): TGTGCCATCAGTGAAGGGGGCGATTTTGAGACCCAGTACTTC. Its protein product is CAISEGGDFETQYF. This rearrangement joins TRBV10-3 to TRBJ2-5; 7 bases fit TRBD1. The CDR3 runs to 14 residues. The V and J ends lost 3 bases and 5 bases, in that order; junction bases with no gene match: 6. Per the germline V gene, CDR1 is ENHRY and CDR2 is SYGVKD.

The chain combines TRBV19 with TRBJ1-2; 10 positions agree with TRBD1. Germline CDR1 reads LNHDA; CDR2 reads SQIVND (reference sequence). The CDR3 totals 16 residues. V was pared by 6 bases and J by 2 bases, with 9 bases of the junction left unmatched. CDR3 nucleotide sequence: TGTGCCAGTAGACTGATCCGGACAGGGGGAAACTATGGCTACACCTTC. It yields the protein CASRLIRTGGNYGYTF.

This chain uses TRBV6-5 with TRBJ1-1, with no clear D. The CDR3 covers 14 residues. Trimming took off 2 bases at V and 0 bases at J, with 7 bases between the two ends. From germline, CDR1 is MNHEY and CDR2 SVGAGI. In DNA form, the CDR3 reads TGTGCCAGCAGTTACGGGCAGATGAACACTGAAGCTTTCTTT. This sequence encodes CASSYGQMNTEAFF.

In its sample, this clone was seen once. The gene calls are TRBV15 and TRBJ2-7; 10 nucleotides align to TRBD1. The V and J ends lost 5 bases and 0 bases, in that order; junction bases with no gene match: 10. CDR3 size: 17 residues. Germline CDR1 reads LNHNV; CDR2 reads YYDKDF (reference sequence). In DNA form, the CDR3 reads TGTGCCACCAGCGTTGACAGGGGGCTTCTGGGCTCCTACGAGCAGTACTTC. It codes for CATSVDRGLLGSYEQYF.

The CDR3, as DNA: TGCGCCAGCAGCCAAGAACGGGGACTAGCGGGCACAGATACGCAGTATTTT. This gives the protein CASSQERGLAGTDTQYF. The chain has TRBV4-1 and TRBJ2-3, with TRBD2 identical over 11 bases. Looked up from germline, CDR1 is MGHRA and CDR2 is YSYEKL. This CDR3 is 17 amino acids long. Trimming removed 0 bases from V and 1 base from J; junction bases left unmatched: 3.

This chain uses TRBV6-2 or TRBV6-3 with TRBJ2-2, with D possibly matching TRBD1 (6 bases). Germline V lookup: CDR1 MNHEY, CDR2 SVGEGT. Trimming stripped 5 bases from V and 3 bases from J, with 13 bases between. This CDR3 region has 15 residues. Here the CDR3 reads CASSNREGDTGELFF. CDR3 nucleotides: TGTGCCAGCAGTAACAGGGAAGGGGACACCGGGGAGCTGTTTTTT.

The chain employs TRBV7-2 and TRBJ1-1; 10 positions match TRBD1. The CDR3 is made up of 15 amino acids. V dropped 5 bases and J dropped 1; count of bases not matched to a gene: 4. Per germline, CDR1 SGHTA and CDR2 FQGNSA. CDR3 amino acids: CASSPGQGTNTEAFF. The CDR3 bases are TGTGCCAGCAGCCCGGGACAGGGGACGAACACTGAAGCTTTCTTT.

The CDR3 region is CASSPLGQLNQPQHF. The DNA of the CDR3 is TGTGCCAGCAGCCCCCTTGGACAACTGAATCAGCCCCAGCATTTT. The V and J genes are TRBV6-2 or TRBV6-3 and TRBJ1-5; D might be TRBD1 (5 bases). This CDR3 has 15 amino acids. Per germline, CDR1 MNHEY and CDR2 SVGEGT. Trimming left V 6 bases short and J 4 bases short, with 16 bases between.